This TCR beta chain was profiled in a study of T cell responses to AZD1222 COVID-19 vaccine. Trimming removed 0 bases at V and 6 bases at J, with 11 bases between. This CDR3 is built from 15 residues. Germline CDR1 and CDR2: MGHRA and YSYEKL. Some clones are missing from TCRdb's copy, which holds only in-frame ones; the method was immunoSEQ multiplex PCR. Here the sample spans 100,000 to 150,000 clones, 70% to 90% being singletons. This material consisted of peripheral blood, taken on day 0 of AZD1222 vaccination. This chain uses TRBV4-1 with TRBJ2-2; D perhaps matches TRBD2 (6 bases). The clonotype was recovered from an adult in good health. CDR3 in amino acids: CASSQDAGSAGELFF. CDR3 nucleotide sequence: TGCGCCAGCAGCCAAGACGCGGGGTCCGCCGGGGAGCTGTTTTTT.